This T cell receptor beta chain derives from a study of blood T cell repertoires in COVID-19. Germline trimming cut 1 base from V and 1 base from J; bases unmatched to any gene: 10. The CDR3 runs 20 residues. The germline gives CDR1 LGHNA, CDR2 YSLEER. In the authors' methods: Quantification of nucleated cells was approximated via reference gene primer amplification. The method was immunoSEQ multiplex PCR; TCRdb's version includes in-frame clones alone and lacks a portion of them. D and trimming come from the DNA, and the V and J calls and clone size come from that table. The table lists under 140,000 clones, just over 75% of them singletons.

The rearrangement links TRBV4-3 to TRBJ2-3, with 14 bases that match TRBD2. The TCR sequence derives from a woman aged 80 or older with acute or convalescent COVID-19. The sample was peripheral blood. The CDR3 DNA reads TGCGCCAGCAGCCAAGTAACTATGACTAGCGGGAGGGCCGGCACAGATACGCAGTATTTT. Translation: CASSQVTMTSGRAGTDTQYF.